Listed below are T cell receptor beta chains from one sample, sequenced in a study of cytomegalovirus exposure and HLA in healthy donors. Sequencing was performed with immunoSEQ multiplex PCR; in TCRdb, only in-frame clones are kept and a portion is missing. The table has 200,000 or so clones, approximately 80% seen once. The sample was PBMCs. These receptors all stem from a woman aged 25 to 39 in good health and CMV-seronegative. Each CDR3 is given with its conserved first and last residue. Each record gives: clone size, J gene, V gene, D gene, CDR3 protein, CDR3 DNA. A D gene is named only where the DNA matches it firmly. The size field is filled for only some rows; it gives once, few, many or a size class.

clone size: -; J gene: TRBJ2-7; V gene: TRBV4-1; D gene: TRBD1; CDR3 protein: CASSPRDRANEQYF; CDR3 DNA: TGCGCCAGCAGCCCCCGGGACAGGGCAAACGAGCAGTACTTC
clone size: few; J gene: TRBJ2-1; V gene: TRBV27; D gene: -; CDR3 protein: CASSERVSSYNEQFF; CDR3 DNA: TGTGCCAGCAGTGAGCGGGTTAGCTCCTACAATGAGCAGTTCTTC
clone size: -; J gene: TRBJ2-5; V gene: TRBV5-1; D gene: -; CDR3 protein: CASSLGGSEQETQYF; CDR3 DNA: TGCGCCAGCAGCTTGGGTGGTAGCGAGCAAGAGACCCAGTACTTC
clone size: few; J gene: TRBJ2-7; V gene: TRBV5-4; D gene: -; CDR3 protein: CASSPLARAHEQYF; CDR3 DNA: TGTGCCAGCAGCCCTCTGGCCAGGGCCCACGAGCAGTACTTC
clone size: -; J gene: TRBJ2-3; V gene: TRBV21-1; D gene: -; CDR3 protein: CASSKEGTSGGRIDTQYF; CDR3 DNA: TGTGCCAGCAGCAAAGAGGGAACTAGCGGGGGGAGGATAGATACGCAGTATTTT
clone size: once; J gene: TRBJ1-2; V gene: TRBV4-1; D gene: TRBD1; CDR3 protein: CASLPAPLRGRDGYTF; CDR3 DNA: TGCGCCAGCCTCCCCGCCCCATTGAGGGGGCGCGATGGCTACACCTTC
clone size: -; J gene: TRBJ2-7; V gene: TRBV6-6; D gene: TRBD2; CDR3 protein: CASSYPTSASSYEQYF; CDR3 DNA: TGTGCCAGCAGTTACCCGACTAGCGCGAGCTCCTACGAGCAGTACTTC
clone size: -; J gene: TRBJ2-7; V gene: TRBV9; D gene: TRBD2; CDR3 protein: CASSPGLAGGYEQYF; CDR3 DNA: TGTGCCAGCAGCCCGGGACTAGCGGGGGGCTACGAGCAGTACTTC
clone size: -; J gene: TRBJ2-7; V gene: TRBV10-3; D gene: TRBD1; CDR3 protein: CAIQSFQGTGGEQYF; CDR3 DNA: TGTGCCATCCAATCTTTTCAAGGGACAGGGGGTGAGCAGTACTTC
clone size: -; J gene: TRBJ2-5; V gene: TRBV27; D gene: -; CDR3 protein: CASNSIGTTGRETQYF; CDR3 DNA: TGTGCCAGCAACTCAATCGGGACGACAGGTCGAGAGACCCAGTACTTC
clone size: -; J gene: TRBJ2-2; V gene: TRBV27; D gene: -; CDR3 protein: CASSLFSLATNTGELFF; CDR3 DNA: TGTGCCAGCAGTTTATTCTCCCTAGCCACGAACACCGGGGAGCTGTTTTTT
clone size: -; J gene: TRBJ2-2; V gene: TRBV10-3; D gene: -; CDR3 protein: CAISESVAPNTGELFF; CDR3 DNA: TGTGCCATCAGTGAGTCGGTGGCACCGAACACCGGGGAGCTGTTTTTT
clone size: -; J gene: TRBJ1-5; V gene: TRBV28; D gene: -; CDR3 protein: CASFPQSNQPQHF; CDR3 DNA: TGTGCCAGCTTTCCCCAAAGCAATCAGCCCCAGCATTTT
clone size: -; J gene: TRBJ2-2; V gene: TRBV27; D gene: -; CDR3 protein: CASSWGPGTGELFF; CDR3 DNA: TGTGCCAGCAGTTGGGGGCCCGGCACCGGGGAGCTGTTTTTT
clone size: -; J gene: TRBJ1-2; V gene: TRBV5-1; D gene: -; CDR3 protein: CASSLAQGASYGYTF; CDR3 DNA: TGCGCCAGCAGCTTGGCCCAAGGGGCCAGCTATGGCTACACCTTC
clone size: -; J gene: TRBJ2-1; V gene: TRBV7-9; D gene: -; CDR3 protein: CASSQGPGEQFF; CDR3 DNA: TGTGCCAGCAGCCAGGGGCCCGGGGAGCAGTTCTTC
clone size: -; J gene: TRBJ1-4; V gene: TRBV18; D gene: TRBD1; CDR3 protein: CASSPRSPGGGEKLFF; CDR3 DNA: TGTGCCAGCTCACCAAGGAGTCCAGGGGGTGGTGAAAAACTGTTTTTT
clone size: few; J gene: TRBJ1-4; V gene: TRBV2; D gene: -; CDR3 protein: CASSELLLNEKLFF; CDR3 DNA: TGTGCCAGCAGTGAATTACTCCTTAATGAAAAACTGTTTTTT
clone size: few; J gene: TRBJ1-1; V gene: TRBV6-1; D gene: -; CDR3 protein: CASSVNRLGEAFF; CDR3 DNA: TGTGCCAGCAGTGTGAACCGTCTCGGGGAAGCTTTCTTT
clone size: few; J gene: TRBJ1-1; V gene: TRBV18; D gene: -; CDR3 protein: CASSPGQHREAFF; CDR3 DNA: TGTGCCAGCTCACCAGGGCAGCACCGTGAAGCTTTCTTT
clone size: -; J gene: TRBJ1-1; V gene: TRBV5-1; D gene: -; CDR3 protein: CASSLAIVGGTEAFF; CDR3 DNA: TGCGCCAGCAGCTTGGCCATTGTAGGGGGCACTGAAGCTTTCTTT
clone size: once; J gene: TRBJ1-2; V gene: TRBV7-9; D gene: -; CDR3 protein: CASSPVAPYGYTF; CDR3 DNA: TGTGCCAGCAGCCCCGTGGCACCATATGGCTACACCTTC
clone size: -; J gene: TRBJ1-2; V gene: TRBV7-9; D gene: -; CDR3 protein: CASSSAGADSFYGYTF; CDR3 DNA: TGTGCCAGCAGCTCCGCCGGCGCGGATTCTTTCTATGGCTACACCTTC
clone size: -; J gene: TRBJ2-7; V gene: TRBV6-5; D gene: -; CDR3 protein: CASTRGGGYSYEQYF; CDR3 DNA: TGTGCCAGCACTCGTGGGGGCGGATACTCCTACGAGCAGTACTTC
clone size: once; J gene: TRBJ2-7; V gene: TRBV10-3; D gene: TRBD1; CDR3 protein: CAISEQGALRAYEQYF; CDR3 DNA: TGTGCCATCAGTGAACAGGGGGCGCTCAGGGCCTACGAGCAGTACTTC
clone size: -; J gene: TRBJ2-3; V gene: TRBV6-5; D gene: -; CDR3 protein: CASSYGGTESTDTQYF; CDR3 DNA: TGTGCCAGCAGTTACGGGGGGACAGAAAGCACAGATACGCAGTATTTT
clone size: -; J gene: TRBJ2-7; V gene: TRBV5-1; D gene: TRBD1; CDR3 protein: CASSFGTGPYEQYF; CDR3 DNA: TGCGCCAGCAGCTTCGGGACAGGACCCTACGAGCAGTACTTC
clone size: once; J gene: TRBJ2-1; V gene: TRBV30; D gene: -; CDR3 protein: CAWTRTKEGGSSQFF; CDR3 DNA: TGTGCCTGGACCCGCACCAAGGAGGGGGGGTCTTCCCAGTTCTTC
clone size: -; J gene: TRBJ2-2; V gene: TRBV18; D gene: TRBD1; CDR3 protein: CASSPWTGPGELFF; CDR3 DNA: TGTGCCAGCTCACCGTGGACAGGGCCGGGGGAGCTGTTTTTT
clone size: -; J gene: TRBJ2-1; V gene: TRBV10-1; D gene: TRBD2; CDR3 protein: CATRSGGLYNEQFF; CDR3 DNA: TGCGCCACAAGAAGCGGGGGCCTATACAATGAGCAGTTCTTC
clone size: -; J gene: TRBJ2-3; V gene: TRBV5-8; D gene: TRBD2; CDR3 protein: CASSPPRTSGDTDTQYF; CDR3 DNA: TGTGCCAGCAGCCCACCCAGGACTAGCGGAGATACGGATACGCAGTATTTT
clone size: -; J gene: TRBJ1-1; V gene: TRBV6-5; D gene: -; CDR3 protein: CASSRGGYTEAFF; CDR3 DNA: TGTGCCAGCAGCCGGGGTGGGTACACTGAAGCTTTCTTT
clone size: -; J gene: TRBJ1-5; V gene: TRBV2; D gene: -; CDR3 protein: CASSDPLNQPQHF; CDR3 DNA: TGTGCCAGCAGTGATCCCCTGAATCAGCCCCAGCATTTT
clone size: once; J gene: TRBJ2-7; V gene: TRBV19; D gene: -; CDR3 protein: CASSSGLGFQQYF; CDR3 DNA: TGTGCCAGTAGCTCGGGACTGGGGTTTCAGCAGTACTTC
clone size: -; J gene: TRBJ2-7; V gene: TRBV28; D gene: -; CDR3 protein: CASSQGTANPYEQYF; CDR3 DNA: TGTGCCAGCAGTCAAGGGACTGCCAACCCCTACGAGCAGTACTTC
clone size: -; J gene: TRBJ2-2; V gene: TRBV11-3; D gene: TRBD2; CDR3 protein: CASSSSGRGTGELFF; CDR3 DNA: TGTGCCAGCAGCTCTAGCGGGCGGGGGACCGGGGAGCTGTTTTTT
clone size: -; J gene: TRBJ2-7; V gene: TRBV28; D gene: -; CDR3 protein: CASGPHRRETYEQYF; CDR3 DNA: TGTGCCAGCGGACCACACAGGCGGGAAACCTACGAGCAGTACTTC
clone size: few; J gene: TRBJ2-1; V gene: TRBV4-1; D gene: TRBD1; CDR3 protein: CASRDLSGQVGFSYNEQFF; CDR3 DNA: TGCGCCAGCAGGGACCTCAGCGGACAGGTGGGCTTCTCCTACAATGAGCAGTTCTTC
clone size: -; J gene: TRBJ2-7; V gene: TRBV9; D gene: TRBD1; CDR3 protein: CASSAAPRTGTYEQYF; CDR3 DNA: TGTGCCAGCAGCGCAGCACCCCGGACAGGGACGTACGAGCAGTACTTC
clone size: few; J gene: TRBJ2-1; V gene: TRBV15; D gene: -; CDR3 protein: CATSRDPPGSAYNEQFF; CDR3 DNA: TGTGCCACCAGCAGAGACCCCCCGGGTAGCGCGTACAATGAGCAGTTCTTC
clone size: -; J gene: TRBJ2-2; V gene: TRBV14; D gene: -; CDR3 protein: CASSKRRTGELFF; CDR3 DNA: TGTGCCAGCAGCAAGAGGCGCACCGGGGAGCTGTTTTTT
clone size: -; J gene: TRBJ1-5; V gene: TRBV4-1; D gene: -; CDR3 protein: CASSQERINQPQHF; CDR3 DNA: TGCGCCAGCAGCCAAGAGCGAATTAATCAGCCCCAGCATTTT
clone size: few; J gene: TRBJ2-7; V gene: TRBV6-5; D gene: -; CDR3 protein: CASSYSTSPLYEQYF; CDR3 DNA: TGTGCCAGCAGTTACTCGACAAGCCCTCTGTACGAGCAGTACTTC
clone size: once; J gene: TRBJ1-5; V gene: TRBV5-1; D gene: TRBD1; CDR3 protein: CASSLIPSTGGGENSLNQPQHF; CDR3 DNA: TGCGCCAGCAGCTTGATCCCTTCTACAGGGGGCGGTGAGAATTCCCTCAATCAGCCCCAGCATTTT
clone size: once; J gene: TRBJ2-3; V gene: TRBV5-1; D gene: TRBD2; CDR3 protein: CASSFSGRGHSTDTQYF; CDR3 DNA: TGCGCCAGCAGCTTTAGCGGGAGGGGACATAGCACAGATACGCAGTATTTT
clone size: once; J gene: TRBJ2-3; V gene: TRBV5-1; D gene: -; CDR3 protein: CASSFPFETGTNTQYF; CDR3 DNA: TGCGCCAGCAGCTTCCCGTTCGAGACCGGGACAAATACGCAGTATTTT
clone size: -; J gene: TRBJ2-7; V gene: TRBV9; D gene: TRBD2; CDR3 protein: CASSVGMAGGTYEQYF; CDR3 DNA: TGTGCCAGCAGCGTAGGAATGGCGGGAGGAACCTACGAGCAGTACTTC
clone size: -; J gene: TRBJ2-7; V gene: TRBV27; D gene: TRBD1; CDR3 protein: CASMALGQGGYEQYF; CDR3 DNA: TGTGCCAGCATGGCCTTGGGACAGGGGGGCTACGAGCAGTACTTC
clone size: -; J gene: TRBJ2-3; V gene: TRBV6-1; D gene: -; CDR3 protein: CASSDRGTDTQYF; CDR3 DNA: TGTGCCAGCAGTGACAGGGGCACAGATACGCAGTATTTT
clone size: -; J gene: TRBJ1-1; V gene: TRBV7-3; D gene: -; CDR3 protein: CASSIGGGTEAFF; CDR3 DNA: TGTGCCAGCAGCATAGGGGGAGGGACTGAAGCTTTCTTT